This T cell receptor (beta chain) was observed in a study of cytomegalovirus exposure and HLA in healthy donors (TCRdb year 2017). With respect to the entire study: In an earlier analysis of several hundred of the donors, 250 to 350 Gb of sequence data and just under 120 million unique TCR beta sequences from about 190 million T cells were reported. The study combined high-throughput TCR immunosequencing, statistical association of individual TCRs with disease status, and machine learning to predict cytomegalovirus infection status. HLA typing covered class I and class II loci at four-digit resolution. An early release that covered around 590 HLA-typed donors contained about 300 gigabases of sequencing data and about 93 million unique TCR sequences. The study aimed to test whether cataloging public T cell receptors could reveal signatures of past pathogen exposure. A later genetic analysis used genome-wide SNP genotypes for about three fifths of the 666 donors, treating that subset as a discovery cohort. Five DR-DQ haplotypes were handled as single units for association and clustering, since linkage in the cohort was strong. All discovery cohort repertoires had been generated on a single sequencing platform. Along with the approximately 650-subject first cohort, a separate validation cohort of over a hundred different subjects was used. Of the roughly 400 genotyped donors, around 81% fell in the genetic ancestry cluster associated with self-reported Caucasian donors. Among around 400 genotyped donors of the cohort, an average of around 220,000 unique TCR beta nucleotide sequences was sequenced per donor, of which approximately 18% were non-productive. Using immunosequencing, the study profiled T cell repertoires from 666 subjects and related those repertoires to cytomegalovirus serostatus. Rather than using new phenotypic data, the later analysis identified candidate immune exposures from TCR beta sequences and from how often those sequences occurred across donors. Donor age, sex, ethnicity and CMV serostatus were collected together with the repertoire data. A later analysis re-examined previously published TCR beta repertoires from more than 550 donors and added high-resolution HLA genotyping to investigate patterns of TCR occurrence. The number of donors typed differed by locus, with 629-630 for A, B, C, DRB1 and DQB1, 522 for DQA1, some 570 for DPA1, and approximately 470 for DPB1. To decide whether each TCR beta V gene segment behaved as functional or pseudogenic, an earlier analysis of several hundred of the donors relied on high-throughput TCR beta sequencing.

Preparation of the library involved the immunoSEQ multiplex PCR assay. For the multiplex PCR, a mixture combining 60 forward primers for TCR Vbeta segments and 13 reverse primers for TCR Jbeta segments was used. A multiplex PCR assay on genomic DNA amplified the CDR3 region of rearranged TCR beta genes. Amplified TCR beta libraries were sequenced as 87-base-pair reads on the Illumina HiSeq System. As for how the authors treated the data: Across the 700 or so repertoires, a later analysis counted some 80 million unique TCR beta chains, approximately 12 million of which were shared by at least two donors. To remove PCR and sequencing errors, raw reads were error-corrected and collapsed into unique sequences using a nearest-neighbor algorithm that merged closely related sequences. To assign V, D and J gene segments, CDR3 sequences were aligned to IMGT reference sequences. For a sequence to be retained, a match of at least six nucleotides to both a V gene segment and a J gene segment was required. A rearrangement was called productive if the CDR3 had no stop codons and remained in frame with V and J, and every other rearrangement was called non-productive. Following IMGT convention, CDR3 was defined as the stretch from the second conserved V-encoded cysteine to the conserved J-encoded phenylalanine. The earlier analysis of approximately 500 of the donors excluded sequences that lacked an unambiguous match to a single V gene segment. An earlier analysis of 587 of the donors called V segments functional above 56.7% productive rearrangements and segregating when the between-donor standard deviation exceeded 5%. To diagnose cytomegalovirus status from the catalog of TCR beta chain sequences, a statistical classification framework was built. In a later analysis, V and J genes were assigned by comparing TCR nucleotide sequences against IMGT/GENE-DB human TR gene sequences. A later analysis assigned CDR3 sequences and most-parsimonious VDJ recombination scenarios with the TCRdist pipeline. In a later analysis, every TCR beta chain was defined by the combination of its CDR3 amino acid sequence and its V-gene family, and reads without a unique V-gene family were dropped. A later analysis removed 500 to 600 highly shared, low-generation-probability nucleotide sequences to deal with suspected cross-contamination and a sequencing artifact. In a later analysis, a clonal expansion index for each public chain was calculated from normalized within-repertoire ranks of inferred template counts. In a later analysis, generation probabilities were computed with a VDJ recombination model fitted to out-of-frame rearrangements, and the resulting probabilities were checked against IGoR. In a later analysis, TCR-TCR, TCR-HLA and TCR-CMV co-occurrence was scored with hypergeometric tests, and a repertoire-size bias correction was applied to TCR pairs. A later analysis estimated false discovery rates by permuting HLA or CMV assignments 20 times. A later analysis grouped co-occurring TCRs with DBSCAN, adding TCRdist sequence similarity when clustering within HLA-allele-positive subsets. For co-occurrence clustering, repertoires with fewer than 30,000 or more than 120,000 public chains were excluded, along with several repertoires with anomalous nucleotide sharing. Drawn from immuneACCESS, this table holds only the in-frame rearrangements with V and J called that TCRdb kept. Clones are partly lost; checked studies trace under half to an unresolved V gene and leave the rest unexplained. V and J calls and clone size are those listed in that table; D and trimming were worked out from the DNA. Per the sample table, the count is about 48,000 clones. The ten largest clones capture around 5.6% of the sample.

The cohort consisted of 666 healthy bone marrow donors. At the time of sampling, every cohort member was nominally healthy, though immune exposures that went unrecorded were likely present. The donor was CMV seropositive and belonged to the group of 250 to 300 seropositive cohort members. Every donor gave a peripheral blood sample, and the peripheral blood mononuclear cells from that sample were used for TCR beta sequencing. Genomic DNA extraction from the blood cell samples was performed with the Qiagen DNeasy Blood Extraction Kit. Beyond this particular receptor, the publication reports: The earlier analysis of about 600 of the donors excluded approximately 17 rarely observed V segments, including chromosome 9 orphons, because counts were too low. CMV serostatus was the only immune exposure information available for the cohort. A further reported finding was that TCR beta sequences accurately predicted the HLA-A and HLA-B alleles for most subjects in the first cohort. The presence/absence analyses assumed that sequencing depth was roughly uniform across donors, and that assumption may not be true. The 87-base-pair reads could not distinguish some IMGT-functional V segments, including TRBV6-2 and TRBV6-3, so those segments were excluded. Because HLA typing was unavailable for some donors at each locus, only the typed subset was used in association tests. A later analysis associated 16,951 TCR beta sequences with specific HLA alleles at a false discovery rate of 0.05. A cluster of highly shared sequence variants was judged likely to represent a technical artifact of the sequencing pipeline. In a later analysis, most CMV-associated TCR beta chains were found to appear HLA-restricted, with HLA associations seemingly driven largely by CMV exposure. Correlated functional status among segregating V segments might be attributable to linkage disequilibrium, but an unknown experimental factor could not be ruled out. An earlier analysis of 587 of the donors showed that most TCR beta V segments appeared in productive rearrangements either about 90% or about 30% of the time, which broadly matched IMGT annotations. Compared with equally common non-associated chains, HLA-associated TCR beta chains in a later analysis were more clonally expanded and had lower generation probabilities. According to the authors, the approach could potentially be generalized to other disease states and immunological phenotypes. In both the original and validation cohorts, the classifier was reported to diagnose cytomegalovirus status with high specificity and sensitivity. Only TCR beta chains were sequenced in this cohort, and the absence of alpha or paired-chain data limited detectable features. Most TCR sequences were observed very rarely across donors, whereas some public TCRs were present in many individuals. In a later genetic analysis, a missense DCLRE1C variant was associated with V-gene and J-gene trimming of TCR beta chains, and the association was replicated in an independent cohort. A few of the identified cytomegalovirus-associated TCR beta chains were confirmed in vitro to be specific for cytomegalovirus antigens. In a later analysis, the rate of TCR association differed among HLA loci, with DRB1 alleles having the most associated TCRs and HLA-C alleles having the fewest. A later genetic analysis reported fewer N-insertions in productive TCRs among donors in an Asian-associated ancestry cluster than the 666-donor mean. A later analysis reported that several top co-occurrence clusters appeared linked to parvovirus B19, influenza, CMV and Epstein-Barr virus. When HLA alleles, especially DR and DQ, strongly co-occurred, TCR associations were difficult to assign to individual alleles. A total of fewer than 200 TCR beta chains were listed by the study as associated with cytomegalovirus.

As regards this clone: The antigen this receptor binds is unknown. The sample has other DNA sequences that encode this CDR3 too.

Via the germline V gene, CDR1 is SGHTA and CDR2 FQGNSA. V and J lose 5 bases and 1 base, and a span of 8 bases separates them. Including cysteine and phenylalanine, the CDR3 has 13 amino acids. CDR3 DNA is the only sequence kept; it has 39 bases, read in frame from the first base. This TCR came from a male donor in good health and CMV-seropositive. The material sequenced was PBMCs. In this chain, TRBV7-2 is recombined with TRBJ1-2; 6 matching bases give a weak D call of TRBD1. The CDR3: CASSRTVNYGYTF. The bases are TGTGCCAGCAGCCGGACAGTTAACTATGGCTACACCTTC.